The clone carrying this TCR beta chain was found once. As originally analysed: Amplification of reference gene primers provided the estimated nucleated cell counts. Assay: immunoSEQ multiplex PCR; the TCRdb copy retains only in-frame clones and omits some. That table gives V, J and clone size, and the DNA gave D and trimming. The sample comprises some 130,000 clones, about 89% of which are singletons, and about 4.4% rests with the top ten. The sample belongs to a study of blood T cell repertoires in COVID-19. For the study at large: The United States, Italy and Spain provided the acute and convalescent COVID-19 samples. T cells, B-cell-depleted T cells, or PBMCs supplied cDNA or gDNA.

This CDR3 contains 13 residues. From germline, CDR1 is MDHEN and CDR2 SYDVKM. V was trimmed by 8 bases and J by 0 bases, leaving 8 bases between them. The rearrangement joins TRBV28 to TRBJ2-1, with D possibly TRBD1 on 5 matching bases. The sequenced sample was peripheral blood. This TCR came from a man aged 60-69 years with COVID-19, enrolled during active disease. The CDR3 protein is CASRQSSYNEQFF. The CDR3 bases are TGTGCCAGCCGACAGAGCTCCTACAATGAGCAGTTCTTC.